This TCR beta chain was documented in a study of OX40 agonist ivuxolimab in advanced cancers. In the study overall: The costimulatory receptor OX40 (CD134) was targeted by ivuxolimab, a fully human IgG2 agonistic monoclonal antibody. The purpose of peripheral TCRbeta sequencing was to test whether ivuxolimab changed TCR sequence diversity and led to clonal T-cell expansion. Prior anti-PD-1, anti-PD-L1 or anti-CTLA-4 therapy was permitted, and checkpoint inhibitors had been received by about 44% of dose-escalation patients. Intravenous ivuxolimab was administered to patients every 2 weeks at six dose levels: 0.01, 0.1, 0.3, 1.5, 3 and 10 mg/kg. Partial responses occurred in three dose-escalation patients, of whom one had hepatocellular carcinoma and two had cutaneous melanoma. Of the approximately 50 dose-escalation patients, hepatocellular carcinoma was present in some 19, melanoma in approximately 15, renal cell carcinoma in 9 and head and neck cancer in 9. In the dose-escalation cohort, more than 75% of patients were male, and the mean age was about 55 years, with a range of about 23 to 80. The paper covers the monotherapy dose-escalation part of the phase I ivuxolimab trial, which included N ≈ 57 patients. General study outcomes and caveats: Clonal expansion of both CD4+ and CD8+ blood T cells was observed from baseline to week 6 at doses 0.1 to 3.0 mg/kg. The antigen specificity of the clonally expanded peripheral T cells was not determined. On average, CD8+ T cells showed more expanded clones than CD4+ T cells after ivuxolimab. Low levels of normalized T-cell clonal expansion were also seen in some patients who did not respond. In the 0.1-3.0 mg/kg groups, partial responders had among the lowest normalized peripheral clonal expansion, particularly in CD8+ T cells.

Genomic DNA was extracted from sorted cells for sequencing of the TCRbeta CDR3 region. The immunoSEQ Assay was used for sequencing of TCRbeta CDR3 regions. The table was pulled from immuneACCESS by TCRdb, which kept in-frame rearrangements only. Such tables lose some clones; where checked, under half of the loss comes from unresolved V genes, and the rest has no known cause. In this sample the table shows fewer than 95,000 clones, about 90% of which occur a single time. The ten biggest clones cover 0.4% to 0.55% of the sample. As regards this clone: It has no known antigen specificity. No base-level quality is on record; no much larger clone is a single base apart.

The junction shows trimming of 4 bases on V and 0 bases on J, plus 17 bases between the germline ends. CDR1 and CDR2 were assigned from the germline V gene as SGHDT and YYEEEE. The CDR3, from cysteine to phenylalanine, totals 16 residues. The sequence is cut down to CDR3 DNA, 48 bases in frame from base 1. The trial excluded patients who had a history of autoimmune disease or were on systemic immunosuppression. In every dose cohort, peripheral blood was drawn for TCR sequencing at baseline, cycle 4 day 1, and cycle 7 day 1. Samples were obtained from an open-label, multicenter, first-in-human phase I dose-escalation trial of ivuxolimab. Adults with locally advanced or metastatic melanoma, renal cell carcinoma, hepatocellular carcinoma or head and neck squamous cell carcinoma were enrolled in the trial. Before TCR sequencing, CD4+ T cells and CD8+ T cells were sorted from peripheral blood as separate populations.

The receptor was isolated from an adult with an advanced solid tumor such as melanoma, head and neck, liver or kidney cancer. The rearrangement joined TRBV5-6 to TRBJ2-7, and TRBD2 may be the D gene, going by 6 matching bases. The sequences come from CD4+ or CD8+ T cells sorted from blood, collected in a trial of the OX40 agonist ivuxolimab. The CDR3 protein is CASSTGRAGPSYEQYF. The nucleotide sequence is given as TGTGCCAGCAGCACCGGTCGAGCGGGCCCCTCCTACGAGCAGTACTTC.